This is a list of T cell receptor beta chains from one sample in a study of T cell repertoires in cytomegalovirus infection. Each CDR3 protein gets one entry after TCRdb re-called the reads with MiXCR. The repertoire holds hundreds of thousands of distinct CDR3 sequences, 31% seen once, with roughly an eighth in the top ten. The source material was PBMCs. Receptors originate from a human donor in good health (CMV status not recorded). Some clones in this sample may be carry-over from other donors' samples. CDR3s include the opening cysteine and the closing phenylalanine or tryptophan. The D gene is left open where the match is weak. Not all rows give a size; the values are once, few, many and, for expanded clones, a class.

j_gene | d_gene | abundance | v_gene | CDR3aa | CDR3nt
TRBJ2-3 | TRBD2 | - | TRBV7-6 | CASSFLSGTSGGDTQYF | TGTGCCAGCAGCTTTCTATCCGGGACTAGCGGGGGTGATACGCAGTATTTT
TRBJ1-6 | - | - | TRBV7-2 | CASSLRGWAGQSYNSPLHF | TGTGCCAGCAGCTTACGAGGGTGGGCAGGGCAGTCCTATAATTCACCCCTCCACTTT
TRBJ1-5 | - | - | TRBV6-1 | CASSEDSLKPQHF | TGTGCCAGCAGTGAGGACAGCCTAAAGCCCCAGCATTTT
TRBJ2-3 | TRBD1 | many | TRBV7-8 | CASSLTGGTFDTQYF | TGTGCCAGCAGCCTGACAGGGGGCACATTCGATACGCAGTATTTT
TRBJ2-1 | TRBD2 | many | TRBV7-2 | CASSTKRGLNEQFF | TGTGCCAGCAGTACAAAGCGGGGCTTGAATGAGCAGTTCTTC
TRBJ2-1 | - | few | TRBV11-2 | CASSPGAYHEQFF | TGTGCCAGCAGCCCCGGGGCCTACCATGAGCAGTTCTTC
TRBJ2-7 | - | - | TRBV6-2/TRBV6-3 | CASTQRQGTYEQYF | TGTGCCAGCACCCAAAGGCAGGGAACCTACGAGCAGTACTTC
TRBJ1-1 | - | few | TRBV4-3 | CASSLLHGINTEAFF | TGCGCCAGCAGCCTCTTACACGGAATCAACACTGAAGCTTTCTTT
TRBJ2-1 | - | - | TRBV7-8 | CASSLTSASPYNEQFF | TGTGCCAGCAGCTTGACCAGCGCATCACCCTACAATGAGCAGTTCTTC
TRBJ1-1 | TRBD1 | - | TRBV15 | CATSRDLQGADTEAFF | TGTGCCACCAGCAGAGACTTGCAGGGGGCGGACACTGAAGCTTTCTTT
TRBJ2-7 | - | few | TRBV6-2/TRBV6-3 | CASSYGGPPEQYF | TGTGCCAGCAGTTACGGGGGGCCGCCGGAGCAGTACTTC
TRBJ1-1 | - | - | TRBV29-1 | CSVYLVEWTEAFF | TGCAGCGTCTACCTGGTTGAATGGACTGAAGCTTTCTTT
TRBJ2-1 | - | many | TRBV12-3/TRBV12-4 | CASRERGSSYNEQFF | TGTGCCAGCAGGGAGAGAGGTAGCTCCTACAATGAGCAGTTCTTC
TRBJ1-2 | - | few | TRBV20-1 | CSAREAGRAYGYTF | TGCAGTGCTAGAGAGGCAGGGCGCGCCTATGGCTACACCTTC
TRBJ2-7 | TRBD1 | few | TRBV28 | CASGLTGPKGYEQYF | TGTGCCAGCGGTCTGACAGGGCCAAAGGGCTACGAGCAGTACTTC
TRBJ1-5 | TRBD1 | - | TRBV24-1 | CATSERGQGNQPQHF | TGTGCCACCAGTGAAAGGGGACAGGGGAATCAGCCCCAGCATTTT
TRBJ1-6 | - | few | TRBV7-9 | CASTWGADNSPLHF | TGTGCCAGCACCTGGGGGGCGGATAATTCACCCCTCCACTTT
TRBJ2-2 | - | many | TRBV7-2 | CASSLIAGKLSGELFF | TGTGCCAGCAGCTTAATTGCAGGGAAATTGTCCGGGGAGCTGTTTTTT
TRBJ1-2 | - | few | TRBV5-1 | CASSKDLGNGYTF | TGCGCCAGCAGCAAGGATTTGGGGAATGGCTACACCTTC
TRBJ2-3 | - | many | TRBV6-1 | CASSDRQELAQYF | TGTGCCAGCAGTGACCGACAGGAATTGGCGCAGTATTTT
TRBJ1-2 | TRBD1 | - | TRBV29-1 | CSVFARGHYGYTF | TGCAGCGTTTTCGCCAGGGGGCACTATGGCTACACCTTC
TRBJ2-6 | - | - | TRBV19 | CASTAWGSGANVLTF | TGTGCCAGTACCGCATGGGGCTCTGGGGCCAACGTCCTGACTTTC
TRBJ2-7 | - | few | TRBV7-2 | CASSLVRDREQYF | TGTGCCAGCAGCTTAGTCAGGGATCGCGAGCAGTACTTC
TRBJ2-2 | - | many | TRBV7-8 | CASSLARGANTGELFF | TGTGCCAGCAGCTTAGCGAGGGGAGCGAACACCGGGGAGCTGTTTTTT
TRBJ2-2 | TRBD2 | - | TRBV3-1 | CASSSLAGDHTGELFF | TGTGCCAGCAGCTCTCTAGCGGGGGATCACACCGGGGAGCTGTTTTTT
TRBJ2-5 | - | many | TRBV11-2 | CASSLVIGTASETQYF | TGTGCCAGCAGCTTAGTCATTGGGACCGCTAGTGAGACCCAGTACTTC
TRBJ1-2 | - | - | TRBV18 | CASSLVGANGYTF | TGTGCCAGCTCACTTGTCGGGGCAAATGGCTACACCTTC
TRBJ2-7 | TRBD1 | few | TRBV20-1 | CSARDYGTGPYEQYF | TGCAGTGCTAGAGACTACGGGACAGGACCCTACGAGCAGTACTTC
TRBJ2-5 | TRBD2 | once | TRBV7-9 | CASSLDPGLEVDLQETQYF | TGTGCCAGCAGCTTAGATCCGGGACTAGAGGTAGACCTCCAAGAGACCCAGTACTTC
TRBJ2-5 | - | few | TRBV14 | CASSQTGETQYF | TGTGCCAGCAGCCAGACGGGGGAGACCCAGTACTTC
TRBJ1-5 | TRBD1 | - | TRBV7-8 | CASSARQGIQPQHF | TGTGCCAGCAGCGCCCGACAGGGGATTCAGCCCCAGCATTTT
TRBJ1-1 | - | - | TRBV7-2 | CASSLEWAFLRDFF | TGTGCCAGCAGCTTAGAGTGGGCGTTTCTTCGAGATTTCTTT
TRBJ2-4 | - | many | TRBV7-9 | CASSALVGVRNIQYF | TGTGCCAGCAGCGCCCTAGTCGGGGTCAGAAACATTCAGTACTTC
TRBJ1-6 | - | - | TRBV18 | CASSPPAPSNSPLHF | TGTGCCAGCTCACCACCGGCCCCAAGCAATTCACCCCTCCACTTT
TRBJ2-2 | - | many | TRBV7-2 | CASSSATGELFF | TGTGCCAGCAGTTCCGCTACAGGGGAGCTGTTTTTT
TRBJ1-3 | - | many | TRBV7-2 | CASSSTAFSGNTIYF | TGTGCCAGCAGCTCGACAGCTTTCTCTGGAAACACCATATATTTT
TRBJ2-2 | - | - | TRBV6-5 | CSSTRPGTSGELFF | TGTTCCAGCACCCGGCCCGGGACTTCCGGGGAGCTGTTTTTT
TRBJ2-7 | TRBD1 | many | TRBV7-6 | CASSLVTGGSEQYF | TGTGCCAGCAGCTTAGTTACAGGGGGAAGCGAGCAGTACTTC
TRBJ2-4 | TRBD2 | few | TRBV5-5 | CASSLAVVGGVWQNTKNIQYF | TGTGCCAGCAGCTTGGCCGTGGTTGGGGGGGTCTGGCAGAACACCAAAAACATTCAGTACTTC
TRBJ1-6 | - | - | TRBV7-8 | CASSLVTGQTVNSPLHF | TGTGCCAGCAGCTTAGTCACAGGACAGACCGTTAATTCACCCCTCCACTTT
TRBJ2-7 | - | - | TRBV20-1 | CSASPPPRPTSYEQYF | TGCAGTGCTAGCCCGCCCCCGAGGCCTACCTCCTACGAGCAGTACTTC
TRBJ2-1 | - | few | TRBV20-1 | CSARMRAGRSSYNEQFF | TGCAGTGCTAGGATGAGGGCGGGGCGGAGCTCCTACAATGAGCAGTTCTTC